The 29 T cell receptor beta chains presented below share a single source sample, sequenced in a study of OX40 agonist ivuxolimab in advanced cancers. The method was immunoSEQ multiplex PCR; TCRdb's version includes in-frame clones alone and lacks a portion of them. The repertoire has roughly 60,000 clones, 75% to 95% of them found once; the top ten carry around 15%. Material: CD4+ or CD8+ T cells sorted from blood, obtained in a trial of the OX40 agonist ivuxolimab. The receptors come from an adult with an advanced solid tumor such as melanoma, head and neck, liver or kidney cancer.

The chain is built from TRBV19 and TRBJ2-2, with 12 bases lining up with TRBD2. This CDR3 contains 16 residues. V trimming: 10 bases; J trimming: 8 bases; junction bases outside the gene matches: 14. Per germline, CDR1 LNHDA and CDR2 SQIVND (reference sequence). CDR3 coding DNA: TGTGCCACCCACCATCCGGGACTAGCGGGCGAAGGGGAGCTGTTTTTT. This gives the protein CATHHPGLAGEGELFF.

The chain has TRBV28 and TRBJ2-1, with 10 bases identical to TRBD2. V was clipped by 3 bases and J by 6 bases; unmatched bases: 5. The CDR3 is 15 amino acids. Germline values: CDR1 MDHEN, CDR2 SYDVKM. The CDR3 DNA is TGTGCCAGCAGTTTCTTAGCGGGAGGTCTCAATGAGCAGTTCTTC. Translating it yields CASSFLAGGLNEQFF.

The V and J genes are TRBV5-1 and TRBJ2-1; no firm D call. There are 17 residues in the CDR3. The germline V gene encodes CDR1 SGHRS and CDR2 YFSETQ. V was trimmed by 1 base and J by 1 base, leaving 15 bases between them. CDR3 bases: TGCGCCAGCAGCTTGTCCCCCCAAACGCGGTCCTACAATGAGCAGTTCTTC. Translated, it gives CASSLSPQTRSYNEQFF.

V usage is TRBV13 and J usage is TRBJ2-7; D is possibly TRBD1 or TRBD2 (5 bases each). Germline values: CDR1 PRHDT, CDR2 FYEKMQ (reference sequence). Between the trimmed V and J ends, which lost 5 bases and 4 bases, there was a span of 24 bases. CDR3 length: 17 amino acids. DNA for the CDR3: TGTGCCAGCAGCCCGAAAGTTTTGGGGGATCGGTCGTACGAGCAGTACTTC. It specifies CASSPKVLGDRSYEQYF.

This rearrangement joins TRBV7-3 to TRBJ2-7, with 14 bases that match TRBD2. The ends lost 1 base at V and 6 bases at J; junction bases unmatched: 8. Germline lookup yields CDR1 SGHTA and CDR2 FQGTGA. This CDR3 is 17 amino acids long. CDR3 in DNA: TGTGCCAGCAGCTTAAAGCCCCGACTAGCGGGAGGGCGCGAGCAGTACTTC. Its protein is CASSLKPRLAGGREQYF.

The rearrangement uses TRBV7-2 and TRBJ2-5, with TRBD2 as a possible D gene (5 bases). Matching the DNA end better, TRBJ2-7 makes the J call doubtful. The germline V gene has CDR1 SGHTA and CDR2 FQGNSA. This CDR3 spans 14 amino acids. CDR3 DNA: TGTGCCAGCAGCTTAGGGTGGGAGCCCTACGAGCAGTACTTC. As protein: CASSLGWEPYEQYF.

This sequence joins TRBV12-5 and TRBJ2-7; D uncertain. Germline V gene lookup returns CDR1 LGHNT and CDR2 FRNRAP. V dropped 2 bases and J dropped 0 bases, with 14 bases sitting between them. The CDR3 covers 16 residues. DNA for the CDR3: TGTGCTAGTGGTTTGCCCCCAGGTGGGGTCTCCTACGAGCAGTACTTC. This gives the protein CASGLPPGGVSYEQYF. The full variable domain, in which reference TRBV12-5 and TRBJ2-7 provide the parts outside the CDR3, is DARVTQTPRHKVTEMGQEVTMRCQPILGHNTVFWYRQTMMQGLELLAYFRNRAPLDDSGMPKDRFSAEMPDATLATLKIQPSEPRDSAVYFCASGLPPGGVSYEQYFGPGTRLTVT.

The CDR3 DNA sequence: TGTGCCAGCGCAGGGTACGATGAGCAGTTCTTC. Its protein is CASAGYDEQFF. The chain employs TRBV2 and TRBJ2-1, with D perhaps TRBD1 (5 bases). V was trimmed by 8 bases and J by 8 bases, leaving 10 bases between them. The CDR3 runs to 11 residues. Germline V CDR1 and CDR2: SNHLY, FYNNEI. The whole variable domain, remainder taken from reference TRBV2 and TRBJ2-1, is EPEVTQTPSHQVTQMGQEVILRCVPISNHLYFYWYRQILGQKVEFLVSFYNNEISEKSEIFDDQFSVERPDGSNFTLKIRSTKLEDSAMYFCASAGYDEQFFGPGTRLTVL.

This chain connects TRBV11-2 to TRBJ2-7, with D possibly matching TRBD1 (6 bases). The CDR3 is made up of 16 amino acids. Trimming removed 6 bases at V and 6 bases at J, with 24 bases between. Germline CDR1 reads SGHAT; CDR2 reads FQNNGV. Written as DNA, the CDR3 is TGTGCCAGCAGTAAACAACAGGGCTCTCCTGTCATCGAGCAGTACTTC. It is translated as CASSKQQGSPVIEQYF.

This chain connects TRBV5-4 to TRBJ2-1; D is ambiguous. The CDR3 is 15 amino acids. With 2 bases removed from V and 0 bases from J, the gap between germline ends came to 9 bases. The germline V gene has CDR1 SGHNT and CDR2 YYREEE (reference sequence). The CDR3 coding sequence is TGTGCCAGCAGCTTTTCGGCGAACTCCTACAATGAGCAGTTCTTC. Amino acid sequence: CASSFSANSYNEQFF.

The V call is TRBV10-1, the J call TRBJ2-1; D is undetermined. Germline V gene data show CDR1 as WNHNN and CDR2 as SYGVQD (reference sequence). The CDR3 spans 12 residues. V was pared by 7 bases and J by 5 bases, with 9 bases between. CDR3 sequence reads: CASNRWNNEQFF. The CDR3 DNA reads TGCGCCAGCAACCGGTGGAACAATGAGCAGTTCTTC.

The V call is TRBV28, the J call TRBJ2-1, with D tentatively TRBD2 (6 bases). CDR3 size: 15 residues. The germline gives CDR1 MDHEN, CDR2 SYDVKM. V was cut by 6 bases and J by 2 bases, with 14 bases left in between. CDR3 nucleotides: TGTGCCAGCAGAAACACAGCGGGTCCCTACAATGAGCAGTTCTTC. Translated, it gives CASRNTAGPYNEQFF.

This sequence joins TRBV5-4 and TRBJ2-5; 13 nucleotides match TRBD2. Trimming took 4 bases from V and 4 from J; bases not matched to a gene: 7. CDR1 is SGHNT, CDR2 YYREEE, per germline (reference sequence). The CDR3 spans 16 residues. The DNA of the CDR3 is TGTGCCAGCAGCCTGAGGACTAGCGGGAGTGGAGAGACCCAGTACTTC. It codes for CASSLRTSGSGETQYF.

This clone was seen just once. The chain recombines TRBV7-6 with TRBJ2-3; D possibly matches TRBD1 or TRBD2 (5 bases each). CDR3 size: 15 residues. With 6 bases removed from V and 0 bases from J, the gap between germline ends came to 13 bases. Germline assignment: CDR1 SGHVS and CDR2 FNYEAQ. Written as DNA, the CDR3 is TGTGCCAGCAGAAGACAGCGGACTAGCACAGATACGCAGTATTTT. The encoded protein is CASRRQRTSTDTQYF.

The chain employs TRBV5-6 and TRBJ2-2; D not certain. With 0 bases removed from V and 6 bases from J, the gap between germline ends came to 12 bases. Germline assignment: CDR1 SGHDT and CDR2 YYEEEE. The length of the CDR3 is 15 residues. The CDR3 nucleotides are TGTGCCAGCAGCTTGGGGCACCTGCCCGCCGGGGAGCTGTTTTTT. It yields the protein CASSLGHLPAGELFF.

This clone was seen only once. This sequence joins TRBV7-3 and TRBJ1-3; D unclear. The CDR3 extends over 14 amino acids. The germline V gene encodes CDR1 SGHTA and CDR2 FQGTGA. Trimming took off 3 bases at V and 0 bases at J, with 6 bases between the two ends. As DNA, the CDR3 is TGTGCCAGCAGCTTGGGATTCTCTGGAAACACCATATATTTT. Amino acids: CASSLGFSGNTIYF.

This chain joins TRBV5-4 and TRBJ2-5; 11 bases fit TRBD2. The end of the DNA fits TRBJ2-7 better, so the J call may be wrong. Germline V gives CDR1 SGHNT, CDR2 YYREEE (reference sequence). This CDR3 comprises 15 residues. CDR3 DNA: TGTGCCAGCAGCCAGGGACTAGCGGAAACCTACGAGCAGTACTTC. Amino acids: CASSQGLAETYEQYF.

The rearrangement joins TRBV7-2 to TRBJ2-2, with TRBD2 matching over 10 bases. V was clipped by 4 bases and J by 4 bases; unmatched bases: 3. Germline assignment: CDR1 SGHTA and CDR2 FQGNSA. CDR3 length: 15 residues. The CDR3 is CASSSKREGTGELFF. The CDR3 bases are TGTGCCAGCAGCTCAAAGCGGGAGGGCACCGGGGAGCTGTTTTTT.

The chain carries TRBV19 and TRBJ2-7; TRBD1 matches 10 bases. The CDR3 loop spans 13 amino acids. CDR1 is LNHDA and CDR2 is SQIVND in the germline V gene (reference sequence). The ends lost 6 bases at V and 4 bases at J; junction bases unmatched: 3. Here the CDR3 reads CASSGQGDYEQYF. In DNA form, the CDR3 reads TGTGCCAGTAGCGGACAGGGGGATTACGAGCAGTACTTC. Full variable domain (outside the CDR3, taken from reference TRBV19 and TRBJ2-7): DGGITQSPKYLFRKEGQNVTLSCEQNLNHDAMYWYRQDPGQGLRLIYYSQIVNDFQKGDIAEGYSVSREKKESFPLTVTSAQKNPTAFYLCASSGQGDYEQYFGPGTRLTVT.

The chain is built from TRBV19 and TRBJ1-5; 7 positions agree with TRBD1. Germline lookup yields CDR1 LNHDA and CDR2 SQIVND (reference sequence). The ends lost 4 bases at V and 9 bases at J; junction bases unmatched: 9. CDR3 length: 14 residues. CDR3 nucleotides: TGTGCCAGTAGTACAAACAGGGGCCTTGGGCCCCAGCATTTT. It specifies CASSTNRGLGPQHF.

V and J are TRBV29-1 and TRBJ2-7; TRBD2 matches 11 bases. Unmatched junction bases numbered 5, after V lost 4 bases and J lost 3 bases. Germline V gene sequence: CDR1 SQVTM, CDR2 ANQGSEA. CDR3 length equals 14 residues. The CDR3 sequence is CSVAPLAGDYEQYF. The CDR3 nucleotides read TGCAGCGTTGCCCCACTAGCGGGAGACTACGAGCAGTACTTC.

In this sample, this clone turned up once. This chain uses TRBV7-2 with TRBJ2-2; tentatively, D is TRBD2 (6 bases). V lost 1 base and J 2 bases, leaving 17 bases between the germline ends. Germline V lookup: CDR1 SGHTA, CDR2 FQGNSA. The CDR3 extends over 18 amino acids. CDR3 sequence reads: CASSLGRSGGGNTGELFF. Written as DNA, the CDR3 is TGTGCCAGCAGCTTAGGGCGGTCCGGGGGTGGAAACACCGGGGAGCTGTTTTTT.

In regard to this clone: One junction end does not reproduce the germline sequence, and a read error may be involved. V usage is TRBV10-1 and J usage is TRBJ2-1; TRBD2 aligns across 11 bases. The CDR3 sequence is 14 residues long. The germline V gene has CDR1 WNHNN and CDR2 SYGVQD (reference sequence). The CDR3 region has the DNA TGCGCCAGCGGTGAACTAGCGGGAGTTGGCGAGCAGTTCTTC. Translated: CASGELAGVGEQFF.

This chain joins TRBV30 and TRBJ1-3; no firm D call. V was cut by 0 bases and J by 0 bases, with 6 bases left in between. CDR1 is GTSNPN, CDR2 SVGIG, per germline (reference sequence). This CDR3 has 14 residues. CDR3 in DNA: TGTGCCTGGAGTGTTTCCAGCTCTGGAAACACCATATATTTT. Its protein is CAWSVSSSGNTIYF.

This chain uses TRBV28 with TRBJ2-7; D possibly uses TRBD1 or TRBD2 (5 bases each). The length of the CDR3 is 13 residues. Germline V CDR1 and CDR2: MDHEN, SYDVKM. V lost 8 bases and J lost 7, with 18 bases in between. The CDR3 DNA sequence: TGTGCCAGCTGGGGGAGTTCAGGTGGAGAGCAGTACTTC. This sequence encodes CASWGSSGGEQYF.

This sequence joins TRBV18 and TRBJ2-1; TRBD2 agrees at 11 bases. The germline CDR1 and CDR2 sequences are KGHSH and LQKENI. The length of the CDR3 is 16 residues. J lost 9 bases, V lost 2 bases, and 9 bases had no gene match. CDR3 nucleotide sequence: TGTGCCAGCTCACCAACATCTACTAGCGGGAGTGGTGAGCAGTTCTTC. Translating gives CASSPTSTSGSGEQFF.

This clone was counted a few times. The V and J genes are TRBV19 and TRBJ2-7, with no clear D. Germline V gene lookup returns CDR1 LNHDA and CDR2 SQIVND (reference sequence). CDR3 length: 12 amino acids. The V end lost 5 bases, the J end lost 9 bases, and 14 bases lay between the germline ends. The CDR3 spells CASSRHPGTQYF. The DNA for the CDR3 is TGTGCCAGTAGTCGACATCCAGGAACGCAGTACTTC.

This chain joins TRBV6-5 and TRBJ1-2, with TRBD1 matching 10 bases. This CDR3 spans 14 amino acids. Germline V gene lookup returns CDR1 MNHEY and CDR2 SVGAGI. Unmatched junction bases numbered 5, after V lost 5 bases and J lost 5 bases. The chain's CDR3 is CASSARQGAYGYTF. For the CDR3, the DNA is TGTGCCAGCAGTGCCAGACAGGGGGCGTATGGCTACACCTTC.

The chain links TRBV19 to TRBJ2-7; D perhaps matches TRBD2 (6 bases). The CDR3 is 15 residues long. Deletions cut 3 bases from V and 4 bases from J, with 16 bases between. Germline loops: CDR1 LNHDA, CDR2 SQIVND (reference sequence). The CDR3 reads CASSIRGGSYYEQYF. The CDR3 DNA reads as TGTGCCAGTAGTATTCGAGGAGGGAGTTATTACGAGCAGTACTTC.